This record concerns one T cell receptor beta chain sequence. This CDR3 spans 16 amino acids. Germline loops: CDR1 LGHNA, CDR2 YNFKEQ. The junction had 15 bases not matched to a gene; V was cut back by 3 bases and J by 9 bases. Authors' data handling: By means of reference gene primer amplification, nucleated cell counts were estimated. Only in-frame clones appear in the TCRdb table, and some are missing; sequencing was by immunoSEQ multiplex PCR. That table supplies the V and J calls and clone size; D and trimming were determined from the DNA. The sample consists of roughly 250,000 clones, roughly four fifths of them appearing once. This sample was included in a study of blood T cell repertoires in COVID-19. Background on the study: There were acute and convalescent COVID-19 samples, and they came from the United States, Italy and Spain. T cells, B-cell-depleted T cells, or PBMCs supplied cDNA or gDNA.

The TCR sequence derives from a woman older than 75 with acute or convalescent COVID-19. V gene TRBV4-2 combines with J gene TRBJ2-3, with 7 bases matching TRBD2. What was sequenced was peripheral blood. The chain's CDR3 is CASSQGGDYEDPTQYF. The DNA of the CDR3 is TGTGCCAGCAGCCAGGGGGGGGACTACGAAGATCCGACGCAGTATTTT.